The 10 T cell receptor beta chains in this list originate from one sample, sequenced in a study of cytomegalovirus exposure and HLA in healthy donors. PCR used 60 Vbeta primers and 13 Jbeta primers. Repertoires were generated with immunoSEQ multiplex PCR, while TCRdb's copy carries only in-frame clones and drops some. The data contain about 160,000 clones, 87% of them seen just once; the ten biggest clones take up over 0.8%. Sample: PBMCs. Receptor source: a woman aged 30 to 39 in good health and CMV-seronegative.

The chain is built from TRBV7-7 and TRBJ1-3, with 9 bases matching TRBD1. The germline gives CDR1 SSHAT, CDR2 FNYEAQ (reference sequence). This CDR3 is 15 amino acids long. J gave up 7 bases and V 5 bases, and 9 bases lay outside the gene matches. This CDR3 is CASSPGTGSSNTIYF. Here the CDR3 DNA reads TGTGCCAGCAGCCCCGGGACAGGGTCTTCCAACACCATATATTTT.

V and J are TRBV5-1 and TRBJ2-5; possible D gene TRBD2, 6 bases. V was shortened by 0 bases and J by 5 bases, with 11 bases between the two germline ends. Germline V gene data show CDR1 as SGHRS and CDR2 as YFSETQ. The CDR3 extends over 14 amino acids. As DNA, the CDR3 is TGCGCCAGCAGCTTGGCCGCGGGGATTGAGACCCAGTACTTC. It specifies CASSLAAGIETQYF.

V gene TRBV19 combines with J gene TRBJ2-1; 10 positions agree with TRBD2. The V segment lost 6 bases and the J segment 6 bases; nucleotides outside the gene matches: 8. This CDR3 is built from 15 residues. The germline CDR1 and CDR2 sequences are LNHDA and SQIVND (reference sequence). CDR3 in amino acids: CASRDGTSVFNEQFF. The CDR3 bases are TGTGCCAGTAGGGACGGGACTAGCGTTTTCAATGAGCAGTTCTTC.

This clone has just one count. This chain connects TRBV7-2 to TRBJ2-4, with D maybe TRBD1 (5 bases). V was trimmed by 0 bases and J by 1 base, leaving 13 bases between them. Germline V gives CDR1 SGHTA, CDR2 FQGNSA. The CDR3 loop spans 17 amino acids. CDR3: CASSLAGREGAKNIQYF. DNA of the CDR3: TGTGCCAGCAGCTTAGCGGGCAGGGAAGGGGCCAAAAACATTCAGTACTTC.

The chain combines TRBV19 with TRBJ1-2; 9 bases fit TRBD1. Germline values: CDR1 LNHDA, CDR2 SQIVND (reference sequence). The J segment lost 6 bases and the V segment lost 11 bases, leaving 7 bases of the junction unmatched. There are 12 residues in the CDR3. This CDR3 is CASRGTGHGYTF. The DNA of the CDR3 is TGTGCCTCTCGCGGGACAGGGCATGGCTACACCTTC.

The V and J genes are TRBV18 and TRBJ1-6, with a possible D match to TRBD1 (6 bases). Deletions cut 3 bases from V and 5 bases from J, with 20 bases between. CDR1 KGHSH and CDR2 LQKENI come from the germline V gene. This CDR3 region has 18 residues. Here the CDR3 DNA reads TGTGCCAGCTCACCGCAGGGGCCAAATCGGAGTCATAATTCACCCCTCCACTTT. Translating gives CASSPQGPNRSHNSPLHF.

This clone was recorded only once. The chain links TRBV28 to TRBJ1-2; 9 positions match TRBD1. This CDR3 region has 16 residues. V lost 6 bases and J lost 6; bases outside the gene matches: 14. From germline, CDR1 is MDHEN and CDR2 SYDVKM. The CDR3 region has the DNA TGTGCCAGCAGCCGTCTGGGGACAGGGTTTCTCAATGGCTACACCTTC. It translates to CASSRLGTGFLNGYTF.

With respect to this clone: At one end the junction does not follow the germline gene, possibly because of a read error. The CDR3 spells CATTRRGPPGLAAETQYF. In DNA, the CDR3 is TGTGCCACCACCAGACGGGGCCCCCCGGGACTAGCAGCAGAGACCCAGTACTTC. The V and J genes are TRBV15 and TRBJ2-5; 9 bases match TRBD2. The CDR3 runs 18 residues. CDR1 LNHNV and CDR2 YYDKDF come from the germline V gene (reference sequence).

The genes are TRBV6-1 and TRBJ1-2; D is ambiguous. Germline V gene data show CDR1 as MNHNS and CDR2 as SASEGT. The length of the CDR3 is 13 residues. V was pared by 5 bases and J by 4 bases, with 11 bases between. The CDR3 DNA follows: TGTGCCAGCAGTAATTCGGGTCGCTATGGCTACACCTTC. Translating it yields CASSNSGRYGYTF.

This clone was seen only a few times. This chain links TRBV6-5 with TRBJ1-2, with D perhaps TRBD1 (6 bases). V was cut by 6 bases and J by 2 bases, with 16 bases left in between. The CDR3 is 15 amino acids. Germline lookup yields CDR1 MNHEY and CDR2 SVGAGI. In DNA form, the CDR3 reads TGTGCCAGCAGCTCCCAACCAGGGGTGAACTATGGCTACACCTTC. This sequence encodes CASSSQPGVNYGYTF.